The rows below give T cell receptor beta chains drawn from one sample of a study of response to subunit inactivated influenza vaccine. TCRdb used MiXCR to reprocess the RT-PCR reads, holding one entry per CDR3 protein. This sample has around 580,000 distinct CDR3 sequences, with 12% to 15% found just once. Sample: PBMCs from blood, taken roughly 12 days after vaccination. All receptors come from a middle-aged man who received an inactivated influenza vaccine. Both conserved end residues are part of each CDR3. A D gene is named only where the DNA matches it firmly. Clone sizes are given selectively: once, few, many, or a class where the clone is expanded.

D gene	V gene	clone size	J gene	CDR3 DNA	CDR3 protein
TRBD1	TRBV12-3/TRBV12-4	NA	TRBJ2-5	TGTGCCAGCAGTCCAGATACAGGGGGAATAGGCGCGACCCAGTACTTC	CASSPDTGGIGATQYF
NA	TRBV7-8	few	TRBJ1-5	TGTGCCAGCAGCTTAGGGGGGACCTTTAGCAATCAGCCCCAGCATTTT	CASSLGGTFSNQPQHF
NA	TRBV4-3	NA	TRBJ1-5	TGCGCCAGCAGCCAAGGACAGAATAGCAATCAGCCCCAGCATTTT	CASSQGQNSNQPQHF
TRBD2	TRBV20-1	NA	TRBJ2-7	TGCAGTGCTAGCGGGCTAGCGGTAGGACGGGGCGAGCAGTACTTC	CSASGLAVGRGEQYF
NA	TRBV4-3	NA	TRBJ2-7	TGCGCCAGCAGCCAAGAACCCGGGACACCCTACGAGCAGTACTTC	CASSQEPGTPYEQYF
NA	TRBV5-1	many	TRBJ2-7	TGCGCCAGCAGCATCGGCGGGGCTAGCGCCCTCAGTAACGAGCAGTACTTC	CASSIGGASALSNEQYF
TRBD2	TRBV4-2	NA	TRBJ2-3	TGTGCCAGCAGCAGACTAGCGGGAGGCTCCATAGGAGGTTTCAGCACAGATACGCAGTATTTT	CASSRLAGGSIGGFSTDTQYF
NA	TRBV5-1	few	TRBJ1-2	TGCGCCAGCAGCTTGGCCCCCGGGTCTATTGGCTACACCTTC	CASSLAPGSIGYTF
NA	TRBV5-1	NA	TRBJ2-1	TGCGCCAGCAGCCTATCGGGACTCTCAAGCTCCTACAATGAGCAGTTCTTC	CASSLSGLSSSYNEQFF
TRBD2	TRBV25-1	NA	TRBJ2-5	TGTGCCAGCAGTGAGACAGGGGTTGGGACTAGCGGGATCCCATGGACCCAGTACTTC	CASSETGVGTSGIPWTQYF
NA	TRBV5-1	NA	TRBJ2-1	TGCGCCAGCGGCCTCCCCCCTCGGAATGAGCAGTTCTTC	CASGLPPRNEQFF
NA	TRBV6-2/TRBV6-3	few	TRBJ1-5	TGTGCCAGCACCGACGGGGGGTCACAGCCCCAGCATTTT	CASTDGGSQPQHF
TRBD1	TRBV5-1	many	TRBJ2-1	TGCGCCAGCAGCTTGATGGGGACAGGGGTCAATGAGCAGTTCTTC	CASSLMGTGVNEQFF
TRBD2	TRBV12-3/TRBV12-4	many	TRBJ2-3	TGTGCCAGCAGGCGGACTAGCGGGGGCACAGATACGCAGTATTTT	CASRRTSGGTDTQYF
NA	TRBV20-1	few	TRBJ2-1	TGCAGTGCTAGATCAGATTACAATGAGCAGTTCTTC	CSARSDYNEQFF
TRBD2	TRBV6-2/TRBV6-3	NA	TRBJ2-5	TGTGCCAGCAGTCGTTCCCTGAGCGGGGGGGCTCGGACCCAGTACTTC	CASSRSLSGGARTQYF
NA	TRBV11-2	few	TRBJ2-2	TGTGCCAGCAGCCGGGGCTATCAGGGTTCCGGGGAGCTGTTTTTT	CASSRGYQGSGELFF
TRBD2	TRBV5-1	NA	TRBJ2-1	TGCGCCAGCAGACTCGGGACTAGCGGGGCGAATGAGCAGTTCTTC	CASRLGTSGANEQFF
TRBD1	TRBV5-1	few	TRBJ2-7	TGCGCCAGCAGCTTGGGACAGGGGGCTCTTAGATACGAGCAGTACTTC	CASSLGQGALRYEQYF
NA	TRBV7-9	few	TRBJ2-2	TGTGCCCCCGATTCTCCCGGGGAGCTGTTTTTT	CAPDSPGELFF
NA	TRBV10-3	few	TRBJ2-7	TGTGCCATCAGTGAGGGGCAGTACTACGAGCAGTACTTC	CAISEGQYYEQYF
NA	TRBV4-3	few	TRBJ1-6	TGCGCCAGCAGCCAATATGGACAGCTCTATAATTCACCCCTCCACTTT	CASSQYGQLYNSPLHF
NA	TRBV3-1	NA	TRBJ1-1	TGTGCCAGCAGCCAAGTGTCAGGGGCCACTGAAGCTTTCTTT	CASSQVSGATEAFF
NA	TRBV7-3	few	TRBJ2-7	TGTGCCAGCAGCCTCGACGGGAGCCCATCCTACGAGCAGTACTTC	CASSLDGSPSYEQYF